The 31 T cell receptor beta chains presented below share a single source sample, sequenced in a study of shared clonotypes between healthy human individuals. The table came from immunoSEQ multiplex PCR; TCRdb's copy has only in-frame clones and leaves some out. The data contain under 2.5 million clones, around 93% of them singletons. Sequenced material: naive CD4+ T cells from PBMCs. The subset was: CD45RA+ positively selected. The receptor source for this set is a man between 18 and 35 years old in good health. Some clones in this sample may be carry-over from other donors' samples.

J is TRBJ1-1 and V is TRBV9; no clear D. The CDR3 totals 16 residues. CDR1 is SGDLS and CDR2 is YYNGEE in the germline V gene. The germline V and J ends were trimmed by 6 bases and 0 bases, with 18 bases remaining between them. The CDR3 region has the DNA TGTGCCAGCACTAGGGCGCCAAGCCTCTTGAACACTGAAGCTTTCTTT. It codes for CASTRAPSLLNTEAFF.

This chain links TRBV28 with TRBJ2-7, with D possibly matching TRBD2 (7 bases). This CDR3 comprises 13 residues. CDR1 and CDR2 (germline): MDHEN, SYDVKM. V was clipped by 7 bases and J by 4 bases, with 14 bases between them. The CDR3: CASNGGGRYEQYF. For the CDR3, the DNA is TGTGCCAGCAATGGGGGGGGCAGATACGAGCAGTACTTC.

Only a few counts were recorded for this clone. The V gene is TRBV29-1, the J gene TRBJ1-1; D possibly corresponds to TRBD1 (6 bases). From germline, CDR1 is SQVTM and CDR2 ANQGSEA. V was pared by 7 bases and J by 3 bases, with 15 bases between. The CDR3 is 13 residues long. Here the CDR3 reads CSGHRQADTEAFF. CDR3 bases: TGCAGCGGCCACAGACAGGCTGACACTGAAGCTTTCTTT.

The rearrangement links TRBV9 to TRBJ2-3, with D perhaps TRBD2 (6 bases). From germline, CDR1 is SGDLS and CDR2 YYNGEE. CDR3 length equals 15 residues. Between the trimmed V and J ends, which lost 4 bases and 1 base, there was a span of 13 bases. The CDR3 protein is CASSIRDSGTDTQYF. The CDR3 DNA reads as TGTGCCAGCAGCATCCGGGACTCTGGCACAGATACGCAGTATTTT.

This chain joins TRBV30 and TRBJ2-2; D possibly corresponds to TRBD2 (6 bases). Germline CDR1 is GTSNPN and CDR2 is SVGIG (reference sequence). The CDR3 contains 15 residues. V lost 0 bases, J lost 1 base, and 9 bases lay in between. The CDR3, as DNA: TGTGCCTGGAGTGTGGGTAGCGGGAACACCGGGGAGCTGTTTTTT. Translating gives CAWSVGSGNTGELFF.

This clone was found once. J is TRBJ2-2 and V is TRBV5-4; 8 bases fit TRBD1. CDR1 is SGHNT, CDR2 YYREEE, per germline (reference sequence). The J segment lost 7 bases and the V segment lost 1 base, leaving 6 bases of the junction unmatched. The CDR3 has 15 residues. CDR3 region: CASSLNRGLGGELFF. The CDR3 DNA sequence: TGTGCCAGCAGCTTGAACAGGGGGTTAGGCGGGGAGCTGTTTTTT. The full variable domain, completed using reference TRBV5-4 and TRBJ2-2, is ETGVTQSPTHLIKTRGQQVTLRCSSQSGHNTVSWYQQALGQGPQFIFQYYREEENGRGNFPPRFSGLQFPNYSSELNVNALELDDSALYLCASSLNRGLGGELFFGEGSRLTVL.

The V and J genes are TRBV19 and TRBJ1-1; TRBD1 matches 9 bases. The CDR3 runs to 16 residues. The ends lost 6 bases at V and 1 base at J; junction bases unmatched: 9. The germline CDR1 and CDR2 sequences are LNHDA and SQIVND (reference sequence). In nucleotides, the CDR3 is TGTGCCAGTAGGACAGGACAGGGGAGGCCGAACACTGAAGCTTTCTTT. This sequence encodes CASRTGQGRPNTEAFF. The full variable domain, in which reference TRBV19 and TRBJ1-1 provide the parts outside the CDR3, is DGGITQSPKYLFRKEGQNVTLSCEQNLNHDAMYWYRQDPGQGLRLIYYSQIVNDFQKGDIAEGYSVSREKKESFPLTVTSAQKNPTAFYLCASRTGQGRPNTEAFFGQGTRLTVV.

The chain couples TRBV4-1 to TRBJ1-2; a weak D match, TRBD1 (6 bases). V was shortened by 4 bases and J by 4 bases, with 10 bases between the two germline ends. Germline CDR1 reads MGHRA; CDR2 reads YSYEKL. CDR3 length: 13 amino acids. The CDR3 loop is CASSPVGGYGYTF. The CDR3, as DNA: TGCGCCAGCAGCCCTGTAGGGGGCTATGGCTACACCTTC.

The rearrangement joins TRBV28 to TRBJ1-3; D not certain. Germline V gives CDR1 MDHEN, CDR2 SYDVKM. The CDR3 is 15 residues long. The ends were cut back, 1 base at V and 1 base at J, with 8 bases in the middle. The CDR3 sequence: CASSLYGQSGNTIYF. CDR3 nucleotides: TGTGCCAGCAGTTTATATGGGCAATCTGGAAACACCATATATTTT.

Of note for this clone: Other DNA sequences within the sample encode an identical CDR3. The rearrangement links TRBV27 to TRBJ2-7; 10 bases are a match to TRBD2. The V gene end was trimmed by 4 bases and the J gene end by 1 base; junction bases not matched to a gene: 4. Germline V lookup: CDR1 MNHEY, CDR2 SMNVEV (reference sequence). This CDR3 region has 15 residues. The CDR3 spells CASSSWTSGSYEQYF. DNA for the CDR3: TGTGCCAGCAGTTCATGGACTAGCGGATCCTACGAGCAGTACTTC.

J is TRBJ1-5 and V is TRBV27; D ambiguous. In germline, CDR1 is MNHEY, CDR2 SMNVEV (reference sequence). Trimming left V 2 bases short and J 6 bases short, with 8 bases between. The CDR3 is made up of 13 amino acids. The CDR3 reads CASSLKASQPQHF. In DNA, the CDR3 is TGTGCCAGCAGTTTAAAGGCTAGTCAGCCCCAGCATTTT.

V and J are TRBV30 and TRBJ1-5; D ambiguous. Germline assignment: CDR1 GTSNPN and CDR2 SVGIG (reference sequence). Trimming removed 5 bases from V and 0 bases from J, with 8 bases in between. This CDR3 is 13 amino acids long. The CDR3 bases are TGTGCCTGGGTGAGTTATAGCAATCAGCCCCAGCATTTT. Encoded protein: CAWVSYSNQPQHF.

This chain uses TRBV5-1 with TRBJ1-1, with D maybe TRBD1 (5 bases). The germline V and J ends were trimmed by 2 bases and 4 bases, with 9 bases remaining between them. Germline assignment: CDR1 SGHRS and CDR2 YFSETQ. The CDR3 extends over 13 amino acids. CDR3 sequence reads: CASSFTGSTEAFF. As DNA, the CDR3 is TGCGCCAGCAGCTTCACAGGATCCACTGAAGCTTTCTTT.

Turning to this clone: The germline gene is not matched at one end of the junction; a read error may be the cause. Other DNA sequences in the same sample also yield this CDR3. The rearrangement links TRBV7-9 to TRBJ2-2; D unclear. Germline V gene lookup returns CDR1 SEHNR and CDR2 FQNEAQ (reference sequence). This CDR3 is built from 12 residues. CDR3 in amino acids: CASSSNTGELFF. In DNA, the CDR3 is TGTGCCAGCAGCTCGAATACCGGGGAGCTGTTTTTT.

V usage is TRBV28 and J usage is TRBJ2-3; TRBD2 might be the D (5 bases). The CDR3 consists of 16 residues. Germline CDR1 and CDR2: MDHEN and SYDVKM. The V end was cut by 6 bases, the J end by 0 bases, with 16 bases between. The CDR3 DNA sequence: TGTGCCAGCAGCACAGTGGTACTAGGTAGCACAGATACGCAGTATTTT. Translated: CASSTVVLGSTDTQYF.

The CDR3 reads CASSPGPFPGNTIYF. The CDR3 region has the DNA TGCGCCAGCAGCCCCGGGCCCTTCCCTGGAAACACCATATATTTT. The rearrangement uses TRBV4-1 and TRBJ1-3; D gene unclear. The CDR3 runs to 15 residues. Trimming stripped 4 bases from V and 2 bases from J, with 12 bases between. Germline-derived CDR1 and CDR2 are MGHRA and YSYEKL.

In the case of this clone: Other DNA sequences in the sample encode the same CDR3. This chain's CDR3 is CASSLANSYEQYF. The CDR3 nucleotides are TGTGCCAGCAGCTTGGCTAACTCCTACGAGCAGTACTTC. The chain recombines TRBV7-6 with TRBJ2-7; D remains ambiguous. CDR3 length: 13 residues. Germline V gene sequence: CDR1 SGHVS, CDR2 FNYEAQ. V was clipped by 3 bases and J by 0 bases, with 6 bases between them. The full variable domain, completed using reference TRBV7-6 and TRBJ2-7, is GAGVSQSPRYKVTKRGQDVALRCDPISGHVSLYWYRQALGQGPEFLTYFNYEAQQDKSGLPNDRFSAERPEGSISTLTIQRTEQRDSAMYRCASSLANSYEQYFGPGTRLTVT.

The chain combines TRBV5-1 with TRBJ1-5, with D unresolved. V gave up 4 bases and J gave up 7 bases, with 6 bases separating them. Looked up from germline, CDR1 is SGHRS and CDR2 is YFSETQ. The CDR3 consists of 11 residues. This chain's CDR3 is CASSIAQPQHF. In nucleotides, the CDR3 is TGCGCCAGCAGCATTGCACAGCCCCAGCATTTT.

The table lists this clone with a count of one. The chain couples TRBV28 to TRBJ1-5; D perhaps matches TRBD1 (5 bases). Per the germline V gene, CDR1 is MDHEN and CDR2 is SYDVKM. The CDR3 contains 14 residues. Trimming stripped 8 bases from V and 1 base from J, with 12 bases between. CDR3 region: CASRITGSNQPQHF. In DNA, the CDR3 is TGTGCCAGCCGTATTACAGGAAGCAATCAGCCCCAGCATTTT. Full variable domain (rest looked up from reference TRBV28 and TRBJ1-5): DVKVTQSSRYLVKRTGEKVFLECVQDMDHENMFWYRQDPGLGLRLIYFSYDVKMKEKGDIPEGYSVSREKKERFSLILESASTNQTSMYLCASRITGSNQPQHFGDGTRLSIL.

With regard to this clone: Other DNA sequences in the sample encode the same CDR3. The V gene is TRBV5-1, the J gene TRBJ2-5; a possible D gene is TRBD1 (6 bases). The CDR3 has 15 amino acids. Trimming stripped 0 bases from V and 2 bases from J, with 11 bases between. Germline V gives CDR1 SGHRS, CDR2 YFSETQ. CDR3 DNA: TGCGCCAGCAGCTTGGGTGGTGGGACACAAGAGACCCAGTACTTC. It yields the protein CASSLGGGTQETQYF.

The chain employs TRBV28 and TRBJ2-5; D possibly matches TRBD1 or TRBD2 (5 bases each). The DNA end is a closer match to TRBJ2-7, so the J assignment may be wrong. The CDR3 is 18 amino acids. Germline values: CDR1 MDHEN, CDR2 SYDVKM. The CDR3 sequence: CASSLSDSFRRSSYEQYF. As DNA, the CDR3 is TGTGCCAGCAGTTTATCCGACAGTTTCCGGAGGTCCTCCTACGAGCAGTACTTC.

V and J are TRBV7-9 and TRBJ2-1; 14 bases are shared with TRBD2. V gave up 5 bases and J gave up 7 bases; unmatched junction bases: 10. Germline V CDR1 and CDR2: SEHNR, FQNEAQ (reference sequence). The CDR3 totals 17 residues. The CDR3 sequence: CASSKPGLAGENNEQFF. Written as DNA, the CDR3 is TGTGCCAGCAGCAAGCCGGGACTAGCGGGAGAGAATAATGAGCAGTTCTTC.

V is TRBV2 and J is TRBJ1-1; D unclear. V was cut by 6 bases and J by 3 bases, with 5 bases left in between. The CDR3 spans 11 residues. Germline values: CDR1 SNHLY, CDR2 FYNNEI. CDR3: CASRDDTEAFF. CDR3 in DNA: TGTGCCAGCAGGGACGACACTGAAGCTTTCTTT.

The chain couples TRBV7-2 to TRBJ2-7; maybe TRBD2 (7 bases). V dropped 7 bases and J dropped 2 bases, with 15 bases sitting between them. Germline CDR1 SGHTA, CDR2 FQGNSA. The CDR3 has 14 residues. This CDR3 reads CASTILGGAYEQYF. The CDR3 bases are TGTGCCAGCACCATCCTAGGGGGGGCCTACGAGCAGTACTTC.

The gene calls are TRBV9 and TRBJ1-2; weak D call: TRBD1 (6 bases). V lost 0 bases to trimming and J lost 3 bases, with 12 bases between them. The CDR3 is 15 amino acids. The V gene's germline CDR1 is SGDLS and CDR2 YYNGEE. The CDR3 DNA follows: TGTGCCAGCAGCGTAGGGGGCCGGACAGACTATGGCTACACCTTC. The encoded protein is CASSVGGRTDYGYTF.

V usage is TRBV4-1 and J usage is TRBJ2-4, with unresolved D. The CDR3 loop spans 15 amino acids. Germline lookup yields CDR1 MGHRA and CDR2 YSYEKL. The V end lost 1 base, the J end lost 0 bases, and 7 bases lay between the germline ends. The CDR3 DNA is TGCGCCAGCAGCCAAGGGCGTTTAGCCAAAAACATTCAGTACTTC. Translated: CASSQGRLAKNIQYF.

The genes are TRBV12-5 and TRBJ2-3; the D call may be TRBD1 or TRBD2 (5 bases each). Germline values: CDR1 LGHNT, CDR2 FRNRAP. The CDR3 is 14 residues long. Trimming stripped 5 bases from V and 5 bases from J, with 14 bases between. The CDR3 nucleotides are TGTGCTAGTGGTGGGACCACCCAGGGAGATACGCAGTATTTT. Residues: CASGGTTQGDTQYF.

The sample holds a few counts of this clone. This rearrangement joins TRBV29-1 to TRBJ1-1; unclear D gene. The CDR3 runs to 13 residues. Germline V lookup: CDR1 SQVTM, CDR2 ANQGSEA. The V and J ends lost 1 base and 1 base respectively, with 7 bases between them. The CDR3 sequence is CSVEVGSNTEAFF. The CDR3 nucleotides read TGCAGCGTTGAAGTAGGGTCGAACACTGAAGCTTTCTTT.

This clone came up once. The chain links TRBV19 to TRBJ2-7; D not certain. CDR1 is LNHDA, CDR2 SQIVND, per germline (reference sequence). The CDR3 totals 16 residues. Trimming pared 1 base from V and 0 bases from J, leaving 13 bases between. DNA for the CDR3: TGTGCCAGTAGTATAGCGTTGCGGCAGCGCTCCTACGAGCAGTACTTC. Its protein product is CASSIALRQRSYEQYF.

This clone has a single count. The rearrangement uses TRBV5-4 and TRBJ2-5; D remains unclear. Trimming left V 3 bases short and J 5 bases short, with 11 bases between. From germline, CDR1 is SGHNT and CDR2 YYREEE (reference sequence). The CDR3 runs to 13 residues. DNA for the CDR3: TGTGCCAGCAGCTCCGTGACTGACGAGACCCAGTACTTC. It encodes CASSSVTDETQYF.

CDR3 sequence (DNA): TGTGCCAGCAGCGTACTAGCCAGCTCTGGGGCCAACGTCCTGACTTTC. This encodes CASSVLASSGANVLTF. The V and J genes are TRBV9 and TRBJ2-6; tentative D call: TRBD2 (5 bases). V was shortened by 1 base and J by 0 bases, with 8 bases between the two germline ends. Per germline, CDR1 SGDLS and CDR2 YYNGEE. There are 16 residues in the CDR3.